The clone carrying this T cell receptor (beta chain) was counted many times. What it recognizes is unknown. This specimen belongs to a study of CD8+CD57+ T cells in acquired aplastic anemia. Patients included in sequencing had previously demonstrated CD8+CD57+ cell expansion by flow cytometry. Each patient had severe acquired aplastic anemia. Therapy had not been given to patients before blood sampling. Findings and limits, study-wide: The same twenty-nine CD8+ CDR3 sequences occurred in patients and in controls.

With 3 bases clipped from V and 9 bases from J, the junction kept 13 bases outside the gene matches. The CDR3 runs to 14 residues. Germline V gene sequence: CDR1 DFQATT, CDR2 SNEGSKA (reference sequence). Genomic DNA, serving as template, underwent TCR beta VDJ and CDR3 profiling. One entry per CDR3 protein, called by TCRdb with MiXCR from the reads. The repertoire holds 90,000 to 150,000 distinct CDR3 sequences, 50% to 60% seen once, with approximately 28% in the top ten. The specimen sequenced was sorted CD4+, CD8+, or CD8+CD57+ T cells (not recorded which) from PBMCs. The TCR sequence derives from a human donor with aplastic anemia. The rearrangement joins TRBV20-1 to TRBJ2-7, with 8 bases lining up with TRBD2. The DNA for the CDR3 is TGCAGTGCTAGCACCTCTGACGGGAGCGGGAGGCAGTACTTC. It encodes CSASTSDGSGRQYF.